This entry describes one T cell receptor beta chain. This clonotype has ten or more counts. Its antigen target is currently unknown. No quality values exist for individual bases; no much larger clone is one base distant. This entry comes from a study of regulatory T cells in long-lasting Graves disease (dated by TCRdb to the early 2020s). A note on the overall study: Antithyroid drugs had been taken for less than 3 months by newly diagnosed Graves' disease patients. Peripheral blood TCR sequencing and RNA sequencing compared persistent Graves' disease patients with newly diagnosed Graves' disease patients. The study was conducted in China and was registered as a clinical trial. A total of around 35 samples were covered by TCR sequencing, comprising about 13 persistent and 20 or so newly diagnosed Graves' disease patients.

The library was prepared using multiplex PCR. Instrument used: Illumina HiSeq 4000. iRepertoire HTBI primers and Arm-PCR amplification of CDR3 regions were used to construct TCR beta libraries. PCR products were gel purified before sequencing. Processing in the source paper ran as follows. Across samples, roughly 60 TRBV and 12 to 15 TRBJ segments were identified and used for gene usage analysis of CDR3 amino acid clonotypes. COPE and FqMerger were used to merge filtered high-quality paired reads into contigs. BLAST was used to align contigs to IMGT TRBV, TRBD and TRBJ reference genes, with CDR3 defined following IMGT. Any clonotype with a frequency above 0.1% was counted as a highly expanded clone. Shannon entropy served as the measure of repertoire diversity, while the Gini coefficient captured V-J evenness. A clonotype found in more than one individual was treated as public. The raw public data were reprocessed by TCRdb itself: fastp quality trimming at Q25, MiXCR clonotype calling, in-frame beta chains only. Records with the same CDR3 protein are collapsed into one entry carrying the most frequent genes and DNA. What appears here as the V and J calls and clone size reflects TCRdb's work, not the paper's. For this sample there are 380,000 or so distinct CDR3 sequences; roughly 17% appear just once. Roughly a fifth of the sample goes to the ten largest clones.

The paper's findings and limits, for the study overall: As a limitation, the authors acknowledged that the small sample size may reduce accuracy. Persistent disease showed preferential use of TRBV28, TRBJ1-2 and TRBJ2-5, whereas newly diagnosed disease favored TRBV20-1 and TRBJ2-1. A larger number of public clonotypes was shared among persistent patients (around 2,500) than among newly diagnosed patients (approximately 930). Persistent Graves' disease patients showed lower TCR Shannon entropy and fewer highly expanded clones than newly diagnosed patients, suggesting clonal expansion. Only the TCR beta chain was sequenced and analyzed. Peripheral blood alone was examined, since thyroid tissue, which constituted the primary lesion, could not be accessed.

Trimmed from V: 5 bases; trimmed from J: 1 base; junction bases lacking a gene match: 10. The germline V gene encodes CDR1 SGHTA and CDR2 FQGTGA. Taken from cysteine to phenylalanine, the CDR3 has 17 residues. Just CDR3 DNA is preserved here, 51 bases in frame from base 1. The time point label of this sample denotes: newly diagnosed GD, antithyroid drugs for less than 3 months. RNA was extracted from PBMCs in TRIzol for both TCR sequencing and RNA sequencing. Graves' disease was diagnosed according to American Thyroid Association guidelines. The patients came from an endocrinology department in Xi'an, China. Each patient gave about 10 milliliters of peripheral blood, collected in an EDTA anticoagulant tube. Ficoll Paque Plus density gradient separation was used to isolate PBMCs, and no additional T cell sorting was done. An Agilent 2100 Bioanalyzer and agarose gel were used to check RNA quality, and a NanoDrop 2000 was used to measure RNA concentration.

The sample also formed part of further work on T cells in Graves' hyperthyroidism and ophthalmopathy. From the second report: Graves' hyperthyroidism was defined as stable when no progression to ophthalmopathy occurred over 18 months of follow-up. Hyperthyroidism patients were aged 18 to 65 years and newly diagnosed, with disease duration of less than 2 months. Exclusion was applied to patients with uncontrolled infections, other autoimmune diseases, pregnancy or lactation. Clinical symptoms, serum thyroxine and TRAb, thyroid ultrasound, and orbital computed tomography formed the basis for the diagnoses. For the first round of RT-PCR on the TCR CDR3, the HTBI primer set was used together with the Qiagen OneStep RT-PCR kit. Most expanded thyroid clonotypes (frequency above 0.001) were also found in blood, which suggests that blood repertoires may mirror thyroid immune responses. A model built on a 13 V-J signature distinguished ophthalmopathy from stable hyperthyroidism, reaching about 88% sensitivity and 81.08% specificity in cross-validation and 80%/75% in testing. In validation, the model predicted progression to ophthalmopathy a median of roughly 6.2 months before onset, with about 71% sensitivity and about 75% specificity. To identify distinguishing TCR V-J signatures, a discovery cohort of around 98 patients was used, comprising 40 to 45 with Graves' ophthalmopathy and roughly 60 with stable Graves' hyperthyroidism. Prospective prediction of ophthalmopathy was tested in an independent validation cohort of approximately 19 hyperthyroidism patients and around 16 patients who later progressed to ophthalmopathy. For training and testing, the 100 or so patients in the discovery cohort were randomly divided in a 7:3 ratio. The study also compared thyroid tissue and blood T-cell repertoires from several Graves' hyperthyroidism patients. Once sampling was done, hyperthyroidism patients were given methimazole at a starting dose of 30 mg daily, whereas ophthalmopathy patients were given high-dose intravenous methylprednisolone. Libraries were constructed in a second round of multiplex PCR, after which size selection and purification were carried out. The libraries were sequenced on an Illumina HiSeq2000 using paired-end 100 bp reads. Raw data were processed with SOAPnuke, discarding reads with adapters, uncalled bases, mean Phred below 15, or no exact constant-primer or identifier match. High-quality paired reads were merged using COPE v1.2.5, and each unique nucleotide sequence was defined as a clonotype. MiTCR v1.1 was used to align clonotypes to the IMGT TRBV, TRBD and TRBJ reference segments. Analysis was restricted to V-J combinations with a frequency above 0.0001, which covered 99% to 99.2% of repertoires. The TCS score was defined as the ratio of F50 (clonal expansion) to E x V (chaos), calculated using BLOSUM62-based TCRdist between CDR3 peptides within each V-J. Welch's t-statistics and random forest reduced around 510 V-J features to under 15, which were used in a naive Bayes classifier (R e1071). No statistical method was used to fix the sample size in advance, and group allocation was not hidden from the investigators. The paper reports TCR Vbeta CDR3 sequencing of some 140 peripheral blood samples: 40 to 45 ophthalmopathy, roughly 80 hyperthyroidism and around 17 progressor patients.

The material was peripheral blood mononuclear cells (PBMCs), obtained at new diagnosis, from a patient treated with antithyroid drugs. The sequence links TRBV7-3 to TRBJ2-2, with 7 bases matching TRBD1. The sequence came from a woman aged 18-29 years with Graves disease. Donor details come from another sample of the same person, matched by shared clones. The CDR3 corresponds to CASSPGGTGVNTGELFF. The DNA sequence follows: TGTGCCAGCAGCCCCGGAGGAACAGGGGTGAACACCGGGGAGCTGTTTTTT.